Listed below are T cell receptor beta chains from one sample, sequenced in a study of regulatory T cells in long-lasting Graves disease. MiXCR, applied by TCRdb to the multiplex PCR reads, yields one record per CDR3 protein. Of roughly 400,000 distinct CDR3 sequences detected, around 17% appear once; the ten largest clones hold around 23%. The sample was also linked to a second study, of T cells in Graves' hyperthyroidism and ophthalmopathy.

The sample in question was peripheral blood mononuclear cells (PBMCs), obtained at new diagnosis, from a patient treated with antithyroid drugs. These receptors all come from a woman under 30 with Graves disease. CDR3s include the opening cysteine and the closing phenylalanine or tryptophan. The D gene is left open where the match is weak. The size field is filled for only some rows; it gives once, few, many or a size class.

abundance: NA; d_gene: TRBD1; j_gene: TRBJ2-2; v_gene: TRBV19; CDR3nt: TGTGCCAGTAGCTGGAACCAGGGGGCCAACACCGGGGAGCTGTTTTTT; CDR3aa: CASSWNQGANTGELFF
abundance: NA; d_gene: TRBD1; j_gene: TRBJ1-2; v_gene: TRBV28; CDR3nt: TGTGCCAGCAGTTCGCCGGGACAGCTTTATGGCTACACCTTC; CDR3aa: CASSSPGQLYGYTF
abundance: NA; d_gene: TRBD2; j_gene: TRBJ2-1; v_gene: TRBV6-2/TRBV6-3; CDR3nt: TGTGCCAGCAGTTATAGCGGGAGCCCCTACAATGAGCAGTTCTTC; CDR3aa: CASSYSGSPYNEQFF
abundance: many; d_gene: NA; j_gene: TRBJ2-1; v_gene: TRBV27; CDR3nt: TGTGCCAGCAGAGACCTTAGCGGACAAGCCTACAATGAGCAGTTCTTC; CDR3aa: CASRDLSGQAYNEQFF
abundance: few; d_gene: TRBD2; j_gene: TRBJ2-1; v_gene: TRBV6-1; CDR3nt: TGTGCCAGCAGCCCGGGACTAGCGGGAGTAATATTCAATGAGCAGTTCTTC; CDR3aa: CASSPGLAGVIFNEQFF
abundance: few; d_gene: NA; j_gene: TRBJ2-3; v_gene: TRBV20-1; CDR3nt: TGCAGTGCTATAGGAACTCGGACAGATACGCAGTATTTT; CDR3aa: CSAIGTRTDTQYF
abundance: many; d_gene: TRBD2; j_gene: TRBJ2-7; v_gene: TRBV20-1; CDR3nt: TGCAGTGCTTGGACTGGACTAGCGGACTACGAGCAGTACTTC; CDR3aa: CSAWTGLADYEQYF
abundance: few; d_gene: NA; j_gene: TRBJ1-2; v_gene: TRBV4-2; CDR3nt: TGTGCCAGCAGCCAAGAACGAGAACTTAACTATGGCTACACCTTC; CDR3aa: CASSQERELNYGYTF
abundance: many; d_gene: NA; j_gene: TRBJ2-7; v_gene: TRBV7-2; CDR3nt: TGTGCCAGCAGCCCAATCATGGCCGAGCAGTACTTC; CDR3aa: CASSPIMAEQYF
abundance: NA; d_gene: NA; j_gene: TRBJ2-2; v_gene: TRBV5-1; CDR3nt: TGCGCCAGCAGCTTGGACTGGGGTACCGGGGAGCTGTTTTTT; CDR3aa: CASSLDWGTGELFF
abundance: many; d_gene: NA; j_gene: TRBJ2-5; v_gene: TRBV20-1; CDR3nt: TGCAGTGCTAGACCACAAAAGGAGACCCAGTACTTC; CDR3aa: CSARPQKETQYF
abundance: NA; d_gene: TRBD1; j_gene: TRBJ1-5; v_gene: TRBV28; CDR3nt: TGTGCCAGCAGAACAGGGGCGCCCGATCAGCCCCAGCATTTT; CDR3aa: CASRTGAPDQPQHF
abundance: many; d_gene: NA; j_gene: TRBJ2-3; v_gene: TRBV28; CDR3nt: TGTGCCAGCACCCTTGGGGTAGTCACCACAGATACGCAGTATTTT; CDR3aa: CASTLGVVTTDTQYF
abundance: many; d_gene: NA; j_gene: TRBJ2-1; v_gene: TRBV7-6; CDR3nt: TGTGCCAGCAGCTTAGGGCAGGACTTAAACAATGAGCAGTTCTTC; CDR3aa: CASSLGQDLNNEQFF
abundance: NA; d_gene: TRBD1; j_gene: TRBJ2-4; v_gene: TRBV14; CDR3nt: TGTGCCAGCAGCCATGGACAGGGGAACATTCAGTACTTC; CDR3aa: CASSHGQGNIQYF
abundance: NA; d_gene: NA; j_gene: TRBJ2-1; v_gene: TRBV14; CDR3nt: TGTGCCAGCACCTCCTCGGGCAATGAGCAGTTCTTC; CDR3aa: CASTSSGNEQFF
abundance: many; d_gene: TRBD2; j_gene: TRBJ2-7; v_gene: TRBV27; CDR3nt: TGTGCCAGCAGACTGGGACTAGCGGGCTCCGAGCAGTACTTC; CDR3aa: CASRLGLAGSEQYF
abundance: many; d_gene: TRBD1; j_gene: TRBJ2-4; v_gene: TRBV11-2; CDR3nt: TGTGCCAGCAGCAACTGGGACAGGGGAATTGCCAAAAACATTCAGTACTTC; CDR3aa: CASSNWDRGIAKNIQYF
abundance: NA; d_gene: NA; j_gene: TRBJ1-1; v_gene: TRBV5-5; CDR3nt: TGTGCCAGCAGCTTACAGGCGGACACTGAAGCTTTCTTT; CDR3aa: CASSLQADTEAFF
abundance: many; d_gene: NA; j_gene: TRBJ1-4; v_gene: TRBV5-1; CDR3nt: TGCGCCAGCAGCAGGGACGCAGGAAATCGCGAAAAACTGTTTTTT; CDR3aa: CASSRDAGNREKLFF
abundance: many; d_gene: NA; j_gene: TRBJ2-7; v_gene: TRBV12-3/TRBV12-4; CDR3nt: TGTGCCAGCAGCAGTGCATTACAGGGCGCCTACGAGCAGTACTTC; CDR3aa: CASSSALQGAYEQYF
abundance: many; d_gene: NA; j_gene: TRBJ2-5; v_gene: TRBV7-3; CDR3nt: TGTGCCAGCAGTTTCGGCAGGGAAGAGACCCAGTACTTC; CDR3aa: CASSFGREETQYF
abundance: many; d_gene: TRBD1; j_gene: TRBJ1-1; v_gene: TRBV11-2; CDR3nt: TGTGCCAGCAGCCCCCCGACAGGGTTCCCTGAAGCTTTCTTT; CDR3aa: CASSPPTGFPEAFF
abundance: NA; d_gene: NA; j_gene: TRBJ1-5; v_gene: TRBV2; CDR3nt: TGTGCCAGCAGTGAAAGAGGGGGGAATCAGCCCCAGCATTTT; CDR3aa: CASSERGGNQPQHF
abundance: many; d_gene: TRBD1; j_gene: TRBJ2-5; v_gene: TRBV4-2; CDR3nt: TGTGCCAGCAGCCAAGATTCCAGGGGGCGAGAGACCCAGTACTTC; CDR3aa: CASSQDSRGRETQYF
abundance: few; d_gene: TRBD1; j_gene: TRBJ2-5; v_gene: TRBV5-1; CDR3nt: TGCGCCAGCAGCACGGGACAGGGGGACGGGGAGACCCAGTACTTC; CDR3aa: CASSTGQGDGETQYF
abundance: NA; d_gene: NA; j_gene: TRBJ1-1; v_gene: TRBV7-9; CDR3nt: TGTGCCAGCAGCTTTTATGGGGGGAACACTGAAGCTTTCTTT; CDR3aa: CASSFYGGNTEAFF
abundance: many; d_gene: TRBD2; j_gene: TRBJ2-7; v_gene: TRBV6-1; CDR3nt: TGTGCCAGCAGACCACTAGCGGGAGCGGGTGTCGAGCAGTACTTC; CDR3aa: CASRPLAGAGVEQYF
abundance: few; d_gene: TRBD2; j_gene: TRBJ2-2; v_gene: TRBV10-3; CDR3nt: TGTGCCATCAGTGCCACTAGCGGGCTTAACACCGGGGAGCTGTTTTTT; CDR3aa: CAISATSGLNTGELFF
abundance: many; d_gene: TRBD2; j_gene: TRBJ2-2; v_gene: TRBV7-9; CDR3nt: TGTGCCAGCAGCACGTATCGGACTAGCGGACAAACCGGGGAGCTGTTTTTT; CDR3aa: CASSTYRTSGQTGELFF
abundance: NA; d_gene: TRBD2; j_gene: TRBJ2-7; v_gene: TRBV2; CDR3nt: TGTGCCAGCCAGGGACTAGCGGGGATTCACTACGAGCAGTACTTC; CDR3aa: CASQGLAGIHYEQYF
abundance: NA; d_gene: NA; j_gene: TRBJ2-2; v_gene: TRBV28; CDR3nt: TGTGCCAGCAGCCCGGGAGGGGGCCGGGCCGGGGAGCTGTTTTTT; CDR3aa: CASSPGGGRAGELFF
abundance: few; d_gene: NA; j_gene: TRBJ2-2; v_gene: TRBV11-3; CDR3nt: TGTGCCAGCAGCAGGGCAGATAATGGCCCCGGGGAGCTGTTTTTT; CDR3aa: CASSRADNGPGELFF
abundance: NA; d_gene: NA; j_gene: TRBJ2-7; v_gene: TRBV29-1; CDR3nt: TGCAGCGTTGAAATTCCGATGTCCTACGAGCAGTACTTC; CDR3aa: CSVEIPMSYEQYF
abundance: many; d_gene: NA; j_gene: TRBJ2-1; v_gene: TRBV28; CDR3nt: TGTGCCAGCAGTCCACAACCCTCATCCTACAATGAGCAGTTCTTC; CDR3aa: CASSPQPSSYNEQFF
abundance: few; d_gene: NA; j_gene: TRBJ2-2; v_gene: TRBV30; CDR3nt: TGTGCCTGGAGGGAGGATAACACCGGGGAGCTGTTTTTT; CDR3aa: CAWREDNTGELFF
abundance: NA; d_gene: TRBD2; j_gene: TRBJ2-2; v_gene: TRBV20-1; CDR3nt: TGCAGTGCTCCCGGGACTAGCGGGAACACCGGGGAGCTGTTTTTT; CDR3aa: CSAPGTSGNTGELFF
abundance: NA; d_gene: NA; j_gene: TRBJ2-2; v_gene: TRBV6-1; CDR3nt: TGTGCCAGCAGTCCCCGGGCAGGGGTCACCGAGGAGCTGTTTTTT; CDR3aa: CASSPRAGVTEELFF
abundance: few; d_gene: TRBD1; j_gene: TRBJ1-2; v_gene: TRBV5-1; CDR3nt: TGCGCCAGCAGCCAGCTGACAGGGGACGGCTACACCTTC; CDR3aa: CASSQLTGDGYTF
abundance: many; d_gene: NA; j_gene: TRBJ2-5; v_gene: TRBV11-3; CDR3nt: TGTGCCAGCAGCCCCTCAGGGGGGCAAGAGACCCAGTACTTC; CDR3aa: CASSPSGGQETQYF
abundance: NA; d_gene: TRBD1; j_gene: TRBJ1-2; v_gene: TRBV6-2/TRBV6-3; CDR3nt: TGTGCCAGCGACAGGGCCTATGGCTACACCTTC; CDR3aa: CASDRAYGYTF
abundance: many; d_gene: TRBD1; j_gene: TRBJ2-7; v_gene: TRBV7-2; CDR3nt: TGTGCCAGCAGCCAAACAGGGGGCTTTTTGTACGAGCAGTACTTC; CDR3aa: CASSQTGGFLYEQYF
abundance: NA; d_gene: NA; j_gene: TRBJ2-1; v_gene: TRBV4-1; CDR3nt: TGCGCCAGCAGCCAAGAAGGTAGGAATGAGCAGTTCTTC; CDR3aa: CASSQEGRNEQFF
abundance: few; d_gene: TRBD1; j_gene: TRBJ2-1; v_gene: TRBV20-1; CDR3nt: TGCAGTGCTAAAGGACAGGGGGCCAACAATGAGCAGTTCTTC; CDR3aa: CSAKGQGANNEQFF
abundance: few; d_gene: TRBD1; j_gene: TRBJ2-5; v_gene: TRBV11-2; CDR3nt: TGTGCCGGCAGCTTAGGCTGGGACAGACAAGAGACCCAGTACTTC; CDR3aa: CAGSLGWDRQETQYF
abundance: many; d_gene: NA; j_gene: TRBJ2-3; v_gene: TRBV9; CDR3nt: TGTGCCAGCACCAAGACCATTAGCACAGATACGCAGTATTTT; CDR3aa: CASTKTISTDTQYF
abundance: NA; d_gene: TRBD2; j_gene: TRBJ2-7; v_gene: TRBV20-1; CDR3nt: TGCAGTGCTTTAGCGGGAGTTTCCTACGAGCAGTACTTC; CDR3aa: CSALAGVSYEQYF
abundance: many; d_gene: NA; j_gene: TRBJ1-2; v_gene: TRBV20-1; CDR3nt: TGCAGTGCTCAAAATATTGACACGGGCTATGGCTACACCTTC; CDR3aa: CSAQNIDTGYGYTF
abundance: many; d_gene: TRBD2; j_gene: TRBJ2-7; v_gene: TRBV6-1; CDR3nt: TGTGCCAGCAGTATGAATAGCGGGATATTGTCCTACGAGCAGTACTTC; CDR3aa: CASSMNSGILSYEQYF
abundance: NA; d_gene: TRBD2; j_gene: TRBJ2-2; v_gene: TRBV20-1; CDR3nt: TGCAGTGCTAGGGTGGGGACTAGCGGACGTAACACCGGGGAGCTGTTTTTT; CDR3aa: CSARVGTSGRNTGELFF
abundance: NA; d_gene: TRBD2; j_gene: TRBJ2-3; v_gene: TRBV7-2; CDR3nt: TGTGCCAGCAGAGACCTAGCGGGAGCAATTAGCACAGATACGCAGTATTTT; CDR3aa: CASRDLAGAISTDTQYF
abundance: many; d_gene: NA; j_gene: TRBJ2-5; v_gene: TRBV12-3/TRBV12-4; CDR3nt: TGTGCCAGCAGACCTACCCTGGGGGGAGAGACCCAGTACTTC; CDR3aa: CASRPTLGGETQYF
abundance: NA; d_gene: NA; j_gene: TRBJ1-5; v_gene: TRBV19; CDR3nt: TGTGCCAGTGACCAATCCCCAGGGCAGCCCCAGCATTTT; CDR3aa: CASDQSPGQPQHF